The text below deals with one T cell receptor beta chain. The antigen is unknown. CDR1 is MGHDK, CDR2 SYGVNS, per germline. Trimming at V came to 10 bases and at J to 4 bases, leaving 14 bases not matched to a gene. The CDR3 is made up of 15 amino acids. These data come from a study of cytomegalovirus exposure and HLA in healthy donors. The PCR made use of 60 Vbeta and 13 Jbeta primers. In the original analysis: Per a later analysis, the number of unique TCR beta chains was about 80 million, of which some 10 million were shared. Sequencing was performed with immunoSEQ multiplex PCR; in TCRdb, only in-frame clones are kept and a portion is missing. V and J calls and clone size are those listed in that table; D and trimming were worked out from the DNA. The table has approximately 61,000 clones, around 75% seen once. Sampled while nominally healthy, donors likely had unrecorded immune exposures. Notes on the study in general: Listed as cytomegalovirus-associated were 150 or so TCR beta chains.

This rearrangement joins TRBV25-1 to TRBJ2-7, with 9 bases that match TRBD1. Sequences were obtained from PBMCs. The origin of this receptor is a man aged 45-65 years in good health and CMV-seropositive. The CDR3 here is CATTYRTGASYEQYF. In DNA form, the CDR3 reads TGTGCCACCACGTACCGGACAGGGGCAAGTTACGAGCAGTACTTC.